What follows are 26 T cell receptor beta chains derived from one specimen sequenced in a study of beta chain features in type 1 diabetes. Broader study findings: All four CD4+ subsets from Type 1 diabetes patients carried moderately but significantly shorter TCRB CDR3s.

These receptors lack a known antigen. Reverse transcription of all isolated RNA meant that expressed TCRB transcripts were sequenced. Only in-frame clones appear in the TCRdb table, and some are missing; sequencing was by immunoSEQ multiplex PCR. Of hundreds of thousands of clones listed, approximately 16% were seen once; the top ten hold 0.015% to 0.017%. Specimen: naive CD4+ T cells from blood. Source of these receptors: a man aged 18 to 35 with type 1 diabetes.

This clone has just a few counts. The V call is TRBV4-1, the J call TRBJ1-1, with a weak D call TRBD1 (6 bases). The CDR3 spans 18 residues. The ends were cut back, 1 base at V and 2 bases at J, with 20 bases in the middle. The germline V gene has CDR1 MGHRA and CDR2 YSYEKL. The CDR3 DNA follows: TGCGCCAGCAGCCAAGTGGGCCGGGACACCTACCCCAACACTGAAGCTTTCTTT. Protein product: CASSQVGRDTYPNTEAFF.

V gene TRBV5-1 combines with J gene TRBJ1-2; TRBD1 aligns across 12 bases. V gave up 3 bases and J gave up 7 bases; unmatched junction bases: 4. Germline-derived CDR1 and CDR2 are SGHRS and YFSETQ. The CDR3 has 14 amino acids. This CDR3 reads CASSSGTGGVGYTF. CDR3 in DNA: TGCGCCAGCAGCTCTGGGACAGGGGGCGTTGGCTACACCTTC.

This clone was detected a few times. The chain is built from TRBV7-2 and TRBJ2-1, with TRBD1 as a possible D gene (5 bases). Germline-derived CDR1 and CDR2 are SGHTA and FQGNSA. V was cut by 5 bases and J by 5 bases, with 16 bases left in between. This CDR3 spans 15 amino acids. This CDR3 is CASSPRTHPNNEQFF. The CDR3 nucleotides are TGTGCCAGCAGCCCACGGACACACCCGAACAATGAGCAGTTCTTC.

The V call is TRBV30, the J call TRBJ2-3; 9 bases fit TRBD2. This CDR3 contains 16 residues. Trimming at V came to 5 bases and at J to 0 bases, leaving 9 bases not matched to a gene. Per the germline V gene, CDR1 is GTSNPN and CDR2 is SVGIG (reference sequence). The CDR3 reads CAWSEGTSLSTDTQYF. CDR3 DNA: TGTGCCTGGTCCGAAGGGACTAGCCTTAGCACAGATACGCAGTATTTT. Full variable domain (missing parts from reference TRBV30 and TRBJ2-3): SQTIHQWPATLVQPVGSPLSLECTVEGTSNPNLYWYRQAAGRGLQLLFYSVGIGQISSEVPQNLSASRPQDRQFILSSKKLLLSDSGFYLCAWSEGTSLSTDTQYFGPGTRLTVL.

This chain uses TRBV28 with TRBJ1-1, with a possible D match to TRBD1 (5 bases). The germline V gene has CDR1 MDHEN and CDR2 SYDVKM. Trimming pared 6 bases from V and 4 bases from J, leaving 15 bases between. The CDR3 covers 14 residues. Here the CDR3 reads CASSPGGSVTEAFF. DNA of the CDR3: TGTGCCAGCAGCCCCGGGGGAAGTGTCACTGAAGCTTTCTTT. The variable domain in full, with the rest retrieved from reference TRBV28 and TRBJ1-1, is DVKVTQSSRYLVKRTGEKVFLECVQDMDHENMFWYRQDPGLGLRLIYFSYDVKMKEKGDIPEGYSVSREKKERFSLILESASTNQTSMYLCASSPGGSVTEAFFGQGTRLTVV.

In its sample, this clone was seen a few times. The chain is built from TRBV12-5 and TRBJ2-1; 10 nucleotides line up with TRBD2. Germline loops: CDR1 LGHNT, CDR2 FRNRAP. The CDR3 is 17 residues long. The V segment lost 0 bases and the J segment 8 bases; nucleotides outside the gene matches: 10. CDR3 sequence: CASGLVLGLAGVYEQFF. As DNA, the CDR3 is TGTGCTAGTGGTTTGGTACTGGGTCTAGCGGGAGTCTATGAGCAGTTCTTC.

This chain uses TRBV7-9 with TRBJ1-2; D is ambiguous. Germline CDR1 is SEHNR and CDR2 is FQNEAQ (reference sequence). The CDR3 totals 13 residues. The V and J ends lost 6 bases and 4 bases respectively, with 12 bases between them. The CDR3 sequence: CASRKPETYGYTF. CDR3 nucleotides: TGTGCCAGCAGGAAACCAGAAACCTATGGCTACACCTTC.

This clone was seen a handful of times. This rearrangement joins TRBV19 to TRBJ2-1; tentatively, D is TRBD1 (6 bases). V shed 7 bases and J shed 3 bases, with 16 bases lying between them. The CDR3 totals 15 residues. In germline, CDR1 is LNHDA, CDR2 SQIVND (reference sequence). The CDR3 loop reads CASTPSRTDYNEQFF. The CDR3 bases are TGTGCCAGTACCCCTTCCCGGACAGACTACAATGAGCAGTTCTTC.

This sequence joins TRBV4-2 and TRBJ2-3; perhaps TRBD2 as D (5 bases). V gave up 0 bases and J gave up 2 bases, with 18 bases separating them. Germline CDR1 is LGHNA and CDR2 is YNFKEQ. This CDR3 is 18 amino acids long. CDR3 residues: CASSQDSIVATNTDTQYF. The CDR3 bases are TGTGCCAGCAGCCAAGATAGCATCGTAGCGACGAACACAGATACGCAGTATTTT.

This clone has just a few counts. The gene calls are TRBV30 and TRBJ1-1, with D possibly TRBD1 on 6 matching bases. V gave up 4 bases and J gave up 5 bases, with 17 bases separating them. The germline V gene has CDR1 GTSNPN and CDR2 SVGIG (reference sequence). This CDR3 is built from 14 residues. The CDR3: CAWTRVRGWTEAFF. The CDR3 region has the DNA TGTGCCTGGACTCGAGTGAGGGGGTGGACTGAAGCTTTCTTT.

This chain links TRBV2 with TRBJ2-1; a weak D match, TRBD2 (6 bases). The V gene's germline CDR1 is SNHLY and CDR2 FYNNEI. Trimming took 4 bases from V and 4 from J, leaving 8 bases between them. CDR3 length equals 13 residues. The chain's CDR3 is CASSAGGYNEQFF. DNA for the CDR3: TGTGCCAGCAGTGCCGGGGGATACAATGAGCAGTTCTTC.

This sequence joins TRBV7-2 and TRBJ1-5, with D possibly being TRBD1 (5 bases). The germline V gene has CDR1 SGHTA and CDR2 FQGNSA. The ends were cut back, 4 bases at V and 2 bases at J, with 15 bases in the middle. CDR3 length: 16 amino acids. Here the CDR3 reads CASSSGGVYGNQPQHF. CDR3 DNA: TGTGCCAGCAGCTCAGGAGGGGTGTATGGCAATCAGCCCCAGCATTTT.

This clone has a handful of counts. The chain has TRBV4-2 and TRBJ2-3; 12 bases map to TRBD2. With V trimmed by 0 bases and J by 0 bases, 4 bases remained unmatched. Germline CDR1 reads LGHNA; CDR2 reads YNFKEQ. The CDR3 spans 18 residues. The CDR3: CASSQERTSGTSTDTQYF. DNA for the CDR3: TGTGCCAGCAGCCAAGAGAGGACTAGCGGGACTAGCACAGATACGCAGTATTTT.

The chain uses TRBV29-1 and TRBJ2-2; TRBD2 agrees at 7 bases. The CDR3 loop spans 15 amino acids. Germline V gene sequence: CDR1 SQVTM, CDR2 ANQGSEA. Trimming cost V 4 bases and J 0 bases; bases outside gene matches: 5. The CDR3 DNA reads as TGCAGCGTTGGCCCCGGACTAGCGAACACCGGGGAGCTGTTTTTT. This encodes CSVGPGLANTGELFF.

The rearrangement links TRBV15 to TRBJ2-5; perhaps TRBD2 as D (7 bases). V was trimmed by 0 bases and J by 5 bases, leaving 13 bases between them. The CDR3 is 15 amino acids. Germline V CDR1 and CDR2: LNHNV, YYDKDF (reference sequence). CDR3 sequence: CATSREFGGLETQYF. CDR3 bases: TGTGCCACCAGCAGAGAGTTCGGGGGGCTGGAGACCCAGTACTTC.

This clone occurred a few times. The CDR3 protein is CASSSGQGTSEQYF. As DNA, the CDR3 is TGTGCCAGCAGTTCGGGACAGGGAACCTCCGAGCAGTACTTC. This rearrangement joins TRBV28 to TRBJ2-7; TRBD1 aligns across 9 bases. Germline-derived CDR1 and CDR2 are MDHEN and SYDVKM. The CDR3 sequence is 14 residues long. The junction had 7 bases not matched to a gene; V was cut back by 4 bases and J by 6 bases.

The chain couples TRBV10-3 to TRBJ2-5, with D unresolved. The V end lost 2 bases, the J end lost 5 bases, and 3 bases lay between the germline ends. Germline CDR1 ENHRY, CDR2 SYGVKD. This CDR3 region has 11 residues. CDR3 in amino acids: CAISEAETQYF. In DNA form, the CDR3 reads TGTGCCATCAGTGAGGCGGAGACCCAGTACTTC.

The rearrangement uses TRBV30 and TRBJ1-2; 7 nucleotides match TRBD1. The germline V gene encodes CDR1 GTSNPN and CDR2 SVGIG (reference sequence). V dropped 4 bases and J dropped 2; count of bases not matched to a gene: 10. CDR3 size: 15 residues. The CDR3 protein is CAWMQYRGWNYGYTF. In DNA form, the CDR3 reads TGTGCCTGGATGCAATACAGGGGTTGGAACTATGGCTACACCTTC.

J is TRBJ2-6 and V is TRBV30, with a possible D match to TRBD2 (6 bases). The CDR3 has 15 amino acids. Germline assignment: CDR1 GTSNPN and CDR2 SVGIG (reference sequence). V dropped 2 bases and J dropped 0 bases, with 8 bases sitting between them. As DNA, the CDR3 is TGTGCCTGGAGTAGGGGAGGCTCTGGGGCCAACGTCCTGACTTTC. Translation gives CAWSRGGSGANVLTF.

CDR3 sequence: CASSFGLAGGGHEQYF. CDR3 sequence (DNA): TGTGCCAGCAGCTTTGGACTAGCGGGAGGAGGCCACGAGCAGTACTTC. The chain couples TRBV7-2 to TRBJ2-7; 14 nucleotides agree with TRBD2. This CDR3 has 16 amino acids. J was trimmed by 5 bases and V by 3 bases; bases with no gene match: 6. Germline V gene lookup returns CDR1 SGHTA and CDR2 FQGNSA.

This clone was counted only a few times. The rearrangement uses TRBV7-2 and TRBJ2-7; D gene ambiguous. Per germline, CDR1 SGHTA and CDR2 FQGNSA. The CDR3 length is 16 residues. Between the trimmed V and J ends, which lost 1 base and 3 bases, there was a span of 16 bases. The CDR3 is CASSLGLVLLNYEQYF. The CDR3 DNA is TGTGCCAGCAGCTTAGGCTTGGTCCTATTAAACTACGAGCAGTACTTC.

This clone was recorded at least ten times. CDR3 sequence (DNA): TGTGCCACCGACGGGGAATGGCTTGGCTACACCTTC. This gives the protein CATDGEWLGYTF. The rearrangement joins TRBV19 to TRBJ1-2; D is undetermined. CDR3 length: 12 amino acids. Trimming cost V 10 bases and J 7 bases, with 16 bases left between them. The germline gives CDR1 LNHDA, CDR2 SQIVND (reference sequence).

The chain links TRBV18 to TRBJ1-5, with a possible D match to TRBD1 (5 bases). The CDR3 sequence is 16 residues long. The V end lost 2 bases, the J end lost 7 bases, and 18 bases lay between the germline ends. The germline gives CDR1 KGHSH, CDR2 LQKENI. The CDR3 here is CASSPRFQGAEQPQHF. The CDR3 coding sequence is TGTGCCAGCTCACCAAGATTCCAGGGCGCGGAGCAGCCCCAGCATTTT.

In its sample, this clone was seen a few times. The V gene is TRBV7-9, the J gene TRBJ2-7; D may be TRBD2 (5 bases). Germline loops: CDR1 SEHNR, CDR2 FQNEAQ (reference sequence). The CDR3 has 13 residues. V was shortened by 3 bases and J by 5 bases, with 11 bases between the two germline ends. In DNA, the CDR3 is TGTGCCAGCAGCTTGCGGTCGGGGAACGAGCAGTACTTC. It codes for CASSLRSGNEQYF.

This clone was detected only a few times. The chain uses TRBV18 and TRBJ2-1, with 12 bases matching TRBD1. Germline assignment: CDR1 KGHSH and CDR2 LQKENI. The CDR3 length is 16 residues. V was pared by 2 bases and J by 5 bases, with 4 bases of the junction left unmatched. In DNA, the CDR3 is TGTGCCAGCTCACCATGGGACAGGGGGCTAGACAATGAGCAGTTCTTC. Protein product: CASSPWDRGLDNEQFF.

This clone was counted between two and nine times. The chain links TRBV4-1 to TRBJ2-1, with 9 nucleotides matching TRBD1. V dropped 1 base and J dropped 9; count of bases not matched to a gene: 10. This CDR3 has 16 residues. The germline V gene encodes CDR1 MGHRA and CDR2 YSYEKL. As DNA, the CDR3 is TGCGCCAGCAGCCAAGTCCCCCCGGGACAGGGACGTGAGCAGTTCTTC. As protein: CASSQVPPGQGREQFF.